This T cell receptor (beta chain) was sequenced for a study of CD8 T cells in ankylosing spondylitis. General study results and limits: In ankylosing spondylitis patients, matched synovial fluid reportedly showed significant enrichment of disease-linked clones. Roughly eight highly homologous variants made up a TCR beta motif that seemed to typify ankylosing spondylitis blood. A CD8+ phenotype characterized the disease-linked clones, which were relatively rare in peripheral blood.

Each TCR beta library was made by quantitative 5'-RACE that incorporated molecular barcodes. TCRdb analysed the 5' RACE reads with MiXCR anew, one entry per CDR3 protein. The sample includes some 130,000 distinct CDR3 sequences, roughly 8.8% of them seen just once. This clonotype was recorded at least ten times. Its specificity is not known. The sequence was collected from a male donor with ankylosing spondylitis. The specimen sequenced was synovial fluid, either unsorted or a sorted T cell fraction (not recorded which).

CDR3 residues: CSVSRSQDTQYF. The CDR3 nucleotides are TGCAGCGTGTCTAGGAGCCAAGATACGCAGTATTTT. The rearrangement links TRBV29-1 to TRBJ2-3; no clear D. The V end was cut by 6 bases, the J end by 5 bases, with 12 bases between. Germline V gives CDR1 SQVTM, CDR2 ANQGSEA. There are 12 residues in the CDR3.